These T cell receptor beta chains were read from a single sample in a study of cytotoxic CD8 clonotypes in ibrutinib-treated CLL. Here immunoSEQ multiplex PCR was the method, and the copy in TCRdb shows in-frame clones only, minus some. The sample contains about 140,000 clones, more than 70% of which appear only once. Sequenced material: PBMCs, taken after 36 months of ibrutinib treatment. The source is a human donor with chronic lymphocytic leukemia. CDR3s include the opening cysteine and the closing phenylalanine or tryptophan. The D gene is left open where the match is weak. Expanded clones get a size class; other rows say once, few or many, or leave the size out.

D | J | size | V | CDR3 | DNA
TRBD1 | TRBJ1-1 | - | TRBV30 | CAWNQWTGATEAFF | TGTGCCTGGAACCAATGGACAGGGGCCACTGAAGCTTTCTTT
- | TRBJ1-5 | medium-sized | TRBV14 | CASSLNSNQPQHF | TGTGCCAGCAGCCTGAATAGCAATCAGCCCCAGCATTTT
TRBD2 | TRBJ2-1 | - | TRBV9 | CASSVVTSGIGEQFF | TGTGCCAGCAGCGTAGTGACTAGCGGGATCGGGGAGCAGTTCTTC
- | TRBJ2-1 | - | TRBV6-5 | CASGRLGGSVYEQFF | TGTGCCAGCGGACGTTTGGGCGGGTCCGTGTATGAGCAGTTCTTC
- | TRBJ1-1 | - | TRBV4-2 | CASSQVAGHREAFF | TGTGCCAGCAGCCAAGTAGCGGGACACCGTGAAGCTTTCTTT
- | TRBJ2-3 | once | TRBV30 | CAWSVWGATDTQYF | TGTGCCTGGAGTGTATGGGGTGCCACAGATACGCAGTATTTT
TRBD1 | TRBJ1-2 | - | TRBV5-4 | CASSNRDRAPGYTF | TGTGCCAGCAGCAACCGGGACAGGGCGCCAGGCTACACCTTC
- | TRBJ2-6 | once | TRBV5-1 | CASSILGSSGANVLTF | TGCGCCAGCAGTATCCTCGGGAGCTCTGGGGCCAACGTCCTGACTTTC
- | TRBJ1-1 | - | TRBV19 | CASSRQNTNTEAFF | TGTGCCAGTAGTAGGCAGAATACTAACACTGAAGCTTTCTTT
- | TRBJ2-1 | - | TRBV30 | CAWSVRAGVNSFF | TGTGCCTGGAGTGTACGTGCCGGGGTAAACTCGTTCTTC
- | TRBJ2-3 | - | TRBV13 | CASSLSSAASDLTDTQYF | TGTGCCAGCAGCTTATCTTCCGCGGCTAGCGACCTCACAGATACGCAGTATTTT
- | TRBJ1-5 | - | TRBV19 | CASTQGSGNQPQHF | TGTGCCAGTACTCAGGGATCCGGCAATCAGCCCCAGCATTTT
- | TRBJ2-2 | - | TRBV7-9 | CASSSGIPGPTNTGELFF | TGTGCCAGCAGCTCGGGAATTCCGGGACCAACGAACACCGGGGAGCTGTTTTTT
TRBD1 | TRBJ1-6 | few | TRBV6-6 | CASRRQGPSPLHF | TGTGCCAGCAGGAGACAGGGTCCGTCACCCCTCCACTTT
- | TRBJ2-7 | few | TRBV7-6 | CASSLNPASAGYEQYF | TGTGCCAGCAGCTTAAACCCTGCTAGCGCCGGCTACGAGCAGTACTTC
- | TRBJ1-6 | - | TRBV6-1 | CASSDLGIRVPLHF | TGTGCCAGCAGTGATTTGGGAATTCGGGTGCCCCTCCACTTT
TRBD1 | TRBJ2-7 | - | TRBV6-5 | CASSYLTGGSYEQYF | TGTGCCAGCAGTTATTTAACAGGGGGCTCCTACGAGCAGTACTTC
- | TRBJ2-2 | - | TRBV5-1 | CASGAFNGELFF | TGCGCCAGCGGGGCGTTTAACGGGGAGCTGTTTTTT
- | TRBJ2-1 | - | TRBV7-9 | CASSSQRDSYNEQFF | TGTGCCAGCAGCTCGCAACGGGACTCCTACAATGAGCAGTTCTTC
TRBD2 | TRBJ2-6 | - | TRBV5-1 | CASSSGLAGGQTGANVLTF | TGCGCCAGCAGCTCGGGACTAGCGGGAGGACAGACTGGGGCCAACGTCCTGACTTTC
- | TRBJ1-4 | - | TRBV29-1 | CSVVGIREKLFF | TGCAGCGTTGTAGGCATACGGGAAAAACTGTTTTTT
- | TRBJ1-1 | - | TRBV27 | CASSSGFDTEAFF | TGTGCCAGCAGTTCGGGGTTTGACACTGAAGCTTTCTTT
TRBD1 | TRBJ1-2 | - | TRBV18 | CASSVTGAYGYTF | TGTGCCAGCTCAGTCACAGGGGCCTATGGCTACACCTTC
- | TRBJ2-2 | - | TRBV7-9 | CASSYNEGSAGELFF | TGTGCCAGCAGTTACAATGAGGGCAGCGCCGGGGAGCTGTTTTTT
TRBD1 | TRBJ1-1 | - | TRBV7-9 | CASSLGGQGEAFF | TGTGCCAGCAGCTTAGGGGGACAGGGTGAAGCTTTCTTT
- | TRBJ2-5 | - | TRBV19 | CASSPRTVYQETQYF | TGTGCCAGTAGTCCCCGGACTGTGTACCAAGAGACCCAGTACTTC
- | TRBJ1-1 | - | TRBV25-1 | CASSRPNTEAFF | TGTGCCAGCAGTCGTCCGAACACTGAAGCTTTCTTT
- | TRBJ2-1 | - | TRBV10-1 | CASSRRAYNEQFF | TGCGCCAGCAGCCGGAGAGCCTACAATGAGCAGTTCTTC
- | TRBJ1-2 | - | TRBV27 | CATRSGDFYGYTF | TGTGCCACTAGGTCAGGGGATTTCTATGGCTACACCTTC
- | TRBJ2-5 | - | TRBV1 | CTSSPVAGGGETQYF | TGCACCAGCAGCCCCGTAGCGGGGGGAGGAGAGACCCAGTACTTC
- | TRBJ2-2 | - | TRBV2 | CASSELQGFTGELFF | TGTGCCAGCAGTGAGTTACAGGGCTTCACCGGGGAGCTGTTTTTT
- | TRBJ2-4 | - | TRBV9 | CASSVGWGPDIQYF | TGTGCCAGCAGCGTAGGATGGGGGCCGGACATTCAGTACTTC
- | TRBJ1-2 | - | TRBV18 | CASSRSGRLYGYTF | TGTGCCAGCTCGCGTTCGGGACGGCTGTATGGCTACACCTTC
TRBD2 | TRBJ2-7 | - | TRBV7-9 | CASSSTFGGANYEQYF | TGTGCCAGCAGCTCAACCTTCGGGGGGGCTAACTACGAGCAGTACTTC
- | TRBJ2-7 | - | TRBV10-3 | CAIRDQSTYEQYF | TGTGCCATCAGGGACCAAAGTACGTACGAGCAGTACTTC
- | TRBJ2-1 | - | TRBV11-3 | CASSPAAFYNEQFF | TGTGCCAGCAGCCCTGCGGCTTTCTACAATGAGCAGTTCTTC
TRBD2 | TRBJ2-1 | - | TRBV6-6 | CASSRTSRYEQFF | TGTGCCAGCAGCCGGACTAGCCGGTATGAGCAGTTCTTC
- | TRBJ1-5 | - | TRBV4-1 | CASSQGITHGGLAQHF | TGCGCCAGCAGCCAAGGGATTACGCACGGGGGGTTGGCCCAGCATTTT
- | TRBJ2-7 | - | TRBV19 | CASSTSTTSGTGTYEQYF | TGTGCCAGTAGTACCTCGACCACCTCCGGGACGGGAACCTACGAGCAGTACTTC
TRBD2 | TRBJ2-7 | - | TRBV10-3 | CAIRNGLETFYEQYF | TGTGCCATCAGAAACGGACTAGAAACCTTCTACGAGCAGTACTTC
- | TRBJ1-1 | few | TRBV18 | CASSPLPTEAFF | TGTGCCAGCTCACCACTTCCCACTGAAGCTTTCTTT
- | TRBJ1-3 | - | TRBV6-1 | CASSEWGTLGNTIYF | TGTGCCAGCAGTGAGTGGGGAACCCTTGGAAACACCATATATTTT
- | TRBJ1-3 | - | TRBV6-6 | CASRINEKGNTIYF | TGTGCCAGCAGAATAAACGAAAAGGGAAACACCATATATTTT
- | TRBJ1-4 | - | TRBV28 | CASRSLEKLFF | TGTGCCAGCAGAAGTCTAGAAAAACTGTTTTTT
- | TRBJ1-6 | - | TRBV27 | CASNPQGRGSPLHF | TGTGCCAGCAACCCGCAGGGGCGAGGTTCACCCCTCCACTTT
- | TRBJ2-3 | - | TRBV2 | CASGTYSPPGPQRDTQYF | TGTGCCAGCGGGACCTACTCTCCCCCCGGGCCCCAAAGGGATACGCAGTATTTT
- | TRBJ1-5 | - | TRBV10-3 | CAISESSQPQHF | TGTGCCATCAGTGAGTCGAGTCAGCCCCAGCATTTT
- | TRBJ2-5 | - | TRBV4-1 | CASSQGTGQETQYF | TGCGCCAGCAGCCAAGGGACGGGGCAAGAGACCCAGTACTTC
- | TRBJ1-5 | - | TRBV7-2 | CASSLAGSKEPQHF | TGTGCCAGCAGCTTAGCAGGGTCAAAGGAGCCCCAGCATTTT